These 4 T cell receptor beta chains were sequenced from one sample in a study of cytomegalovirus exposure and HLA in healthy donors. It was with 60 Vbeta and 13 Jbeta primers that the PCR ran. This table comes from immunoSEQ multiplex PCR, and its TCRdb copy is limited to in-frame clones, with some not included. The sample has approximately 110,000 clones, 73% seen once. Sequencing input: PBMCs. Receptors originate from a woman in her thirties or forties in good health and CMV-seronegative.

This chain connects TRBV27 to TRBJ2-7; 8 nucleotides line up with TRBD1. This CDR3 has 14 residues. The ends lost 4 bases at V and 4 bases at J; junction bases unmatched: 6. Germline values: CDR1 MNHEY, CDR2 SMNVEV (reference sequence). CDR3 nucleotides: TGTGCCAGCAGTTCCCTGGACAGGGCGTACGAGCAGTACTTC. This sequence encodes CASSSLDRAYEQYF.

DNA of the CDR3: TGTGCCAGCTCAGTAACAGGGGGCAGGAGCGGCTACACCTTC. Translation gives CASSVTGGRSGYTF. This chain connects TRBV18 to TRBJ1-2, with 9 bases lining up with TRBD1. Looked up from germline, CDR1 is KGHSH and CDR2 is LQKENI. Trimming at V came to 5 bases and at J to 8 bases, leaving 9 bases not matched to a gene. The CDR3 runs to 14 residues.

The genes are TRBV29-1 and TRBJ1-1, with D possibly being TRBD1 (5 bases). Germline CDR1 SQVTM, CDR2 ANQGSEA. The CDR3 length is 14 residues. V dropped 5 bases and J dropped 0 bases, with 13 bases sitting between them. The chain's CDR3 is CSVRDGGLNTEAFF. CDR3 sequence (DNA): TGCAGCGTTAGGGACGGGGGTTTGAACACTGAAGCTTTCTTT.

This clone was seen only a few times. The rearrangement links TRBV18 to TRBJ2-7, with TRBD1 identical over 10 bases. CDR1 and CDR2 from the germline V gene are KGHSH and LQKENI. The ends lost 4 bases at V and 7 bases at J; junction bases unmatched: 13. The CDR3 is 16 amino acids. The CDR3, as DNA: TGTGCCAGCTCACAAACCCCCGGGACAGGGGTGCTAGAGCAGTACTTC. Encoded protein: CASSQTPGTGVLEQYF.